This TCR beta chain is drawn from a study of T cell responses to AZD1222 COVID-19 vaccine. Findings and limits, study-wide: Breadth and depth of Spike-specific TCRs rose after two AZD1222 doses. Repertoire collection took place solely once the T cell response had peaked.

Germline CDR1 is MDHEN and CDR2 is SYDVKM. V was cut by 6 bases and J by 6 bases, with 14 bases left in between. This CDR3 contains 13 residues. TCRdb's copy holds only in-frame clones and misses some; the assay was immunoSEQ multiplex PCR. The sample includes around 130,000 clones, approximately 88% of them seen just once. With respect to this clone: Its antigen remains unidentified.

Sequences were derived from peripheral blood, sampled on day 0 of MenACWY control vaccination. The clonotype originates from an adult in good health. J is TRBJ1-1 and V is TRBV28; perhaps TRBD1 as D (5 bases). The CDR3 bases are TGTGCCAGCAGACCCCCGGGGGGAGCTGAAGCTTTCTTT. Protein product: CASRPPGGAEAFF.